One and the same sample provided the 12 T cell receptor beta chains below, sequenced in a study of CD8 T cells in Susac syndrome. With random hexamers, 0.5 to 1 ug RNA was reverse transcribed. TCRdb passed the immunoSEQ multiplex PCR reads through MiXCR, listing each CDR3 protein once. The sample lists about 210,000 distinct CDR3 sequences, 90% to 95% seen once, with around 0.1% in the top ten. Input material: CD4+ T cells from PBMCs. These receptor sequences come from a human donor in good health.

The chain recombines TRBV20-1 with TRBJ1-5, with a weak D call TRBD1 (5 bases). This CDR3 is built from 15 residues. Trimming took off 1 base at V and 7 bases at J, with 17 bases between the two ends. Germline V gene sequence: CDR1 DFQATT, CDR2 SNEGSKA (reference sequence). The CDR3 bases are TGCAGTGCTAGAGCAGACACATGGGGCGGGCAGCCCCAGCATTTT. It specifies CSARADTWGGQPQHF.

J is TRBJ1-2 and V is TRBV20-1, with D perhaps TRBD1 (6 bases). The CDR3 consists of 11 residues. Germline CDR1 DFQATT, CDR2 SNEGSKA (reference sequence). V shed 2 bases and J shed 7 bases, with 8 bases lying between them. The CDR3 DNA sequence: TGCAGTGCTAGACAAGGGGGTGGCTACACCTTC. Translating it yields CSARQGGGYTF.

This chain joins TRBV2 and TRBJ1-1; possible D gene TRBD1, 5 bases. This CDR3 has 14 residues. V was clipped by 4 bases and J by 4 bases, with 13 bases between them. The germline V gene encodes CDR1 SNHLY and CDR2 FYNNEI. The CDR3 protein is CASSVSGRATEAFF. The CDR3, as DNA: TGTGCCAGCAGTGTTTCAGGGAGGGCCACTGAAGCTTTCTTT.

The rearrangement links TRBV6-5 to TRBJ2-7; D call uncertain. Germline values: CDR1 MNHEY, CDR2 SVGAGI. Trimming left V 5 bases short and J 6 bases short, with 11 bases between. The CDR3 covers 12 residues. In DNA form, the CDR3 reads TGTGCCAGCAGTGAAGTCGGCCCCGAGCAGTACGTC. Protein: CASSEVGPEQYV.

The chain has TRBV30 and TRBJ1-2; 8 positions agree with TRBD1. There are 13 residues in the CDR3. V shed 2 bases and J 4 bases; nucleotides not matched to a gene: 3. Germline CDR1 GTSNPN, CDR2 SVGIG (reference sequence). This chain's CDR3 is CAWSRDRPYGYTF. The CDR3 coding sequence is TGTGCCTGGAGTCGGGACAGGCCCTATGGCTACACCTTC.

The chain carries TRBV28 and TRBJ2-4; 7 bases line up with TRBD1. CDR1 is MDHEN and CDR2 is SYDVKM in the germline V gene. The V segment lost 6 bases and the J segment 7 bases; nucleotides outside the gene matches: 9. The CDR3 extends over 14 amino acids. The CDR3 DNA sequence: TGTGCCAGCAGCATACCTAGGGGGCTGAACATTCAGTACTTC. It specifies CASSIPRGLNIQYF.

The chain joins TRBV19 to TRBJ2-1; 8 bases align to TRBD2. The CDR3 length is 16 residues. The junction had 11 bases not matched to a gene; V was cut back by 1 base and J by 9 bases. Germline V gives CDR1 LNHDA, CDR2 SQIVND (reference sequence). CDR3 protein: CASSIGPGLVSGEQFF. CDR3 DNA: TGTGCCAGTAGTATAGGCCCGGGACTAGTGTCCGGTGAGCAGTTCTTC.

The chain uses TRBV7-2 and TRBJ1-6; perhaps TRBD1 as D (6 bases). The germline V gene encodes CDR1 SGHTA and CDR2 FQGNSA. V was shortened by 5 bases and J by 10 bases, with 21 bases between the two germline ends. This CDR3 is built from 16 residues. CDR3: CASSPQGMISLSPLHF. DNA for the CDR3: TGTGCCAGCAGCCCCCAGGGGATGATTTCATTGTCACCCCTCCACTTT. The whole variable domain, filled in from reference TRBV7-2 and TRBJ1-6, reads GAGVSQSPSNKVTEKGKDVELRCDPISGHTALYWYRQSLGQGLEFLIYFQGNSAPDKSGLPSDRFSAERTGGSVSTLTIQRTQQEDSAVYLCASSPQGMISLSPLHFGNGTRLTVT.

The genes are TRBV7-9 and TRBJ1-2; 7 bases are shared with TRBD1. V lost 4 bases to trimming and J lost 3 bases; unmatched junction nucleotides: 5. There are 14 residues in the CDR3. Germline values: CDR1 SEHNR, CDR2 FQNEAQ (reference sequence). Here the CDR3 DNA reads TGTGCCAGCAGCTCAAGGGACAGCTACTATGGCTACACCTTC. Its translation: CASSSRDSYYGYTF.

This rearrangement joins TRBV7-9 to TRBJ2-1; 9 bases align to TRBD2. The V gene's germline CDR1 is SEHNR and CDR2 FQNEAQ (reference sequence). V lost 1 base, J lost 5 bases, and 6 bases stayed unmatched. This CDR3 contains 16 residues. CDR3 loop: CASSLEGSGGNNEQFF. CDR3 DNA sequence: TGTGCCAGCAGCTTAGAAGGTAGCGGGGGCAACAATGAGCAGTTCTTC.

This chain uses TRBV7-3 with TRBJ2-3, with D possibly being TRBD1 or TRBD2 (5 bases each). This CDR3 has 12 amino acids. V was trimmed by 5 bases and J by 6 bases, leaving 9 bases between them. In germline, CDR1 is SGHTA, CDR2 FQGTGA. The CDR3 DNA reads as TGTGCCAGCAGCCGGGACGGGGATACGCAGTATTTT. It encodes CASSRDGDTQYF.

This clonotype was seen a single time. This chain uses TRBV29-1 with TRBJ2-3; D is unclear. The CDR3 has 12 amino acids. Germline values: CDR1 SQVTM, CDR2 ANQGSEA. Trimming removed 4 bases from V and 4 bases from J, with 9 bases in between. The CDR3: CSVARAADTQYF. The CDR3 nucleotides are TGCAGCGTTGCTAGGGCTGCAGATACGCAGTATTTT.